A selection of T cell receptor beta chains follows, all from one sample in a study of identical twins. TCRdb redid the calling of the 5' RACE reads with MiXCR, one entry per CDR3 protein. This repertoire shows 1.5 million to 2 million distinct CDR3 sequences, about 31% found once; its top ten account for under 0.35%. The specimen was cord blood. These receptors originate from a newborn girl in good health. Each CDR3 is given with its conserved first and last residue. A D gene is named only where the DNA matches it firmly. Size is omitted from some rows. Given values are once, few, many or a class for expanded clones.

D gene,J gene,clone size,CDR3 length,V gene,CDR3 protein,CDR3 DNA
TRBD1,TRBJ1-6,.,21,TRBV4-2,CASSQPNRGPGIGVINSPLHF,TGTGCCAGCAGCCAACCCAACAGGGGGCCAGGTATAGGGGTTATCAATTCACCCCTCCACTTT
.,TRBJ2-1,.,14,TRBV30,CAAEGSLTYNEQFF,TGTGCCGCGGAAGGCAGCCTAACCTACAATGAGCAGTTCTTC
TRBD2,TRBJ2-7,.,14,TRBV29-1,CSVVGGTRVDEQYF,TGCAGCGTGGTGGGAGGGACTAGGGTCGATGAGCAGTACTTC
TRBD2,TRBJ2-1,.,19,TRBV4-1,CASSQDTSGTYLGGNEQFF,TGCGCCAGCAGCCAAGACACTAGCGGGACGTACCTTGGGGGCAATGAGCAGTTCTTC
.,TRBJ2-3,.,15,TRBV2,CASRFGRTSTDTQYF,TGTGCCAGCAGGTTCGGACGGACTAGCACAGATACGCAGTATTTT
.,TRBJ2-1,.,16,TRBV7-9,CASSFERVSSYNEQFF,TGTGCCAGCAGCTTCGAGCGGGTGTCCTCCTACAATGAGCAGTTCTTC
.,TRBJ2-7,.,15,TRBV10-3,CAISESRDFGNEQYF,TGTGCCATCAGTGAGTCGAGGGACTTTGGTAACGAGCAGTACTTC
.,TRBJ2-4,.,14,TRBV28,CASKGLLAKNIQYF,TGTGCCAGCAAAGGACTTCTAGCCAAAAACATTCAGTACTTC
.,TRBJ2-5,.,13,TRBV20-1,CSARKRPQETQYF,TGCAGTGCTAGAAAGAGACCTCAAGAGACCCAGTACTTC
.,TRBJ2-1,.,14,TRBV9,CASSRRGNFYEQFF,TGTGCCAGCTCCCGAAGGGGTAACTTCTACGAGCAGTTCTTC
TRBD1,TRBJ1-4,few,18,TRBV18,CASSPVRKGQGWEEKLFF,TGTGCCAGCTCACCAGTCCGCAAGGGACAGGGTTGGGAGGAAAAACTGTTTTTT